This record covers a single T cell receptor (beta chain). This specimen comes from a study of blood T cell repertoires in COVID-19. Looking at the study overall: Sites across the United States, Italy and Spain contributed samples from acute and convalescent COVID-19. T cells, B-cell-depleted T cells, or PBMCs supplied cDNA or gDNA.

CDR3 length equals 16 residues. Germline V gene lookup returns CDR1 PRHDT and CDR2 FYEKMQ (reference sequence). With 3 bases removed from V and 4 bases from J, the gap between germline ends came to 18 bases. In the original workflow: Estimated nucleated cell counts came from reference gene primer amplification. Sequenced by immunoSEQ multiplex PCR; TCRdb stores in-frame clones only, minus some. D and trimming come from the DNA, and the V and J calls and clone size come from that table. The table includes about 440,000 clones, around 89% detected once. J is TRBJ2-5 and V is TRBV13; D may be TRBD2 (7 bases). What was sequenced was peripheral blood. The clonotype originates from a woman between 25 and 40 years old with acute or convalescent COVID-19. The chain's CDR3 is CASSFLRGGGPETQYF. The CDR3 bases are TGTGCCAGCAGCTTCTTACGTGGGGGGGGCCCAGAGACCCAGTACTTC.